The clone carrying this TCR beta chain appeared a single time. These data belong to a study of blood T cell repertoires in COVID-19. Study context: COVID-19 samples from acute and convalescent phases originated in the United States, Italy and Spain.

Trimming pared 2 bases from V and 6 bases from J, leaving 6 bases between. Germline loops: CDR1 SGHRS, CDR2 YFSETQ. CDR3 length equals 12 residues. TCRdb's table, derived via immunoSEQ multiplex PCR, lists solely in-frame clones and lacks some. Of around 63,000 clones listed, 80% to 90% were seen once; the top ten hold about 18%. The material sequenced was peripheral blood. The receptor comes from a woman aged 55-70 years with COVID-19, enrolled during active disease. This sequence joins TRBV5-1 and TRBJ2-4; no firm D call. The CDR3 nucleotides read TGCGCCAGCAGCTTATCGGGAAACATTCAGTACTTC. Amino acid sequence: CASSLSGNIQYF.